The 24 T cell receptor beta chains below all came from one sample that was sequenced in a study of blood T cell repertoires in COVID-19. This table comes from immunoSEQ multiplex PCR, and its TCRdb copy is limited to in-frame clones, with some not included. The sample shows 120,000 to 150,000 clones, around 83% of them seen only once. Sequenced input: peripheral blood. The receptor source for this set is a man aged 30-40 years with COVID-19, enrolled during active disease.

CDR3 coding DNA: TGTGCCAGCAGTGCGGAGGGGGCGGCCAAAAACATTCAGTACTTC. Its protein is CASSAEGAAKNIQYF. The chain combines TRBV2 with TRBJ2-4; D may be TRBD1 (7 bases). Trimming removed 4 bases at V and 1 base at J, with 11 bases between. The CDR3 runs to 15 residues. Germline values: CDR1 SNHLY, CDR2 FYNNEI. Based on the CDR3 plus reference TRBV2 and TRBJ2-4, the full variable domain is EPEVTQTPSHQVTQMGQEVILRCVPISNHLYFYWYRQILGQKVEFLVSFYNNEISEKSEIFDDQFSVERPDGSNFTLKIRSTKLEDSAMYFCASSAEGAAKNIQYFGAGTRLSVL.

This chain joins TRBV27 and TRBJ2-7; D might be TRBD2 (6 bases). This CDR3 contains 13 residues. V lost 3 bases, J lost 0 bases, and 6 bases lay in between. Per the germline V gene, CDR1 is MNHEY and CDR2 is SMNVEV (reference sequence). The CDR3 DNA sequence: TGTGCCAGCAGTTTGGGGGGCTCCTACGAGCAGTACTTC. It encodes CASSLGGSYEQYF.

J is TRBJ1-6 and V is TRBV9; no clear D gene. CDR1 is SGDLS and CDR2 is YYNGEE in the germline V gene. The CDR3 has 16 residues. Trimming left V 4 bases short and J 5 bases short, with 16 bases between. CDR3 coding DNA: TGTGCCAGCAGCACCCGGGAGGGCTCAGATAATTCACCCCTCCACTTT. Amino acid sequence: CASSTREGSDNSPLHF.

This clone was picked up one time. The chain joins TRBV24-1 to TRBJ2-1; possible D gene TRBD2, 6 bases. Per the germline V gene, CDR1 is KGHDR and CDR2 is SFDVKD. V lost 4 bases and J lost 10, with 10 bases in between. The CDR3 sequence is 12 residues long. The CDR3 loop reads CATSDIAVEQFF. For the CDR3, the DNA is TGTGCCACCAGTGACATAGCGGTCGAGCAGTTCTTC.

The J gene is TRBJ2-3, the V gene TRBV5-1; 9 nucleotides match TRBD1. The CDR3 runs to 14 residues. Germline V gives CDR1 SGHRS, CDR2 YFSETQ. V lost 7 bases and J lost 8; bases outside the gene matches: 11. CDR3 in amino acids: CASSEGQGEGTQYF. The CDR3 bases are TGCGCCAGCTCCGAGGGACAGGGAGAGGGTACGCAGTATTTT. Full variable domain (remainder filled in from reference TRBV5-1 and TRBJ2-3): KAGVTQTPRYLIKTRGQQVTLSCSPISGHRSVSWYQQTPGQGLQFLFEYFSETQRNKGNFPGRFSGRQFSNSRSEMNVSTLELGDSALYLCASSEGQGEGTQYFGPGTRLTVL.

The DNA for the CDR3 is TGTGCCAGTAGCTCCCCAGGGACAAACTCCTACAATGAGCAGTTCTTC. Residues: CASSSPGTNSYNEQFF. The V gene is TRBV19, the J gene TRBJ2-1; weak D call: TRBD1 (6 bases). This CDR3 spans 16 amino acids. The ends were cut back, 6 bases at V and 0 bases at J, with 15 bases in the middle. Germline V gene sequence: CDR1 LNHDA, CDR2 SQIVND (reference sequence).

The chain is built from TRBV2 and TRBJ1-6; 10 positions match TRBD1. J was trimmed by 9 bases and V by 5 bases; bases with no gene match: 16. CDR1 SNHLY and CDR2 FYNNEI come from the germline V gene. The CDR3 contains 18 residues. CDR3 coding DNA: TGTGCCAGCAGTACCAGCCCTCGGGACAGGGGCATCACTTCACCCCTCCACTTT. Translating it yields CASSTSPRDRGITSPLHF. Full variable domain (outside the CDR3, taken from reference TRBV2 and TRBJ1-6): EPEVTQTPSHQVTQMGQEVILRCVPISNHLYFYWYRQILGQKVEFLVSFYNNEISEKSEIFDDQFSVERPDGSNFTLKIRSTKLEDSAMYFCASSTSPRDRGITSPLHFGNGTRLTVT.

The chain's CDR3 is CAWSIARNQPQHF. The DNA of the CDR3 is TGTGCCTGGAGTATAGCGAGGAATCAGCCCCAGCATTTT. The rearrangement links TRBV30 to TRBJ1-5; D is unresolved. CDR3 length: 13 residues. Trimming cost V 2 bases and J 4 bases, with 9 bases left between them. Germline-derived CDR1 and CDR2 are GTSNPN and SVGIG (reference sequence).

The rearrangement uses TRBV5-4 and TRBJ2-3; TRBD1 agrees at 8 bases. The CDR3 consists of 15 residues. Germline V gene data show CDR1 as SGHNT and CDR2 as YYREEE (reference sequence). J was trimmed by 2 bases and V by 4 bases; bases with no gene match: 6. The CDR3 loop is CASSGGQGLTDTQYF. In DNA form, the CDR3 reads TGTGCCAGCAGCGGCGGACAGGGCCTCACAGATACGCAGTATTTT.

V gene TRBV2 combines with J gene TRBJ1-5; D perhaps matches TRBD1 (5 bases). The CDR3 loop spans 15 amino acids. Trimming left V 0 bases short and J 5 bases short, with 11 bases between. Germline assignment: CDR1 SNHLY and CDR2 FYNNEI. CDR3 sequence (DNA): TGTGCCAGCAGTGAAGCCGGAGGGGACGATCAGCCCCAGCATTTT. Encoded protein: CASSEAGGDDQPQHF. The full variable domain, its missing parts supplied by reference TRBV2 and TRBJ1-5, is EPEVTQTPSHQVTQMGQEVILRCVPISNHLYFYWYRQILGQKVEFLVSFYNNEISEKSEIFDDQFSVERPDGSNFTLKIRSTKLEDSAMYFCASSEAGGDDQPQHFGDGTRLSIL.

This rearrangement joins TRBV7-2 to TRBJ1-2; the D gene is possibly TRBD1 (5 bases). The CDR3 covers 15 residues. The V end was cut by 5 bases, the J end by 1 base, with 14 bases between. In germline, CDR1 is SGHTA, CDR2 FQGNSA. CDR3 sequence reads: CASSPRTGDNYGYTF. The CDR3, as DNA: TGTGCCAGCAGCCCTCGGACGGGGGATAACTATGGCTACACCTTC.

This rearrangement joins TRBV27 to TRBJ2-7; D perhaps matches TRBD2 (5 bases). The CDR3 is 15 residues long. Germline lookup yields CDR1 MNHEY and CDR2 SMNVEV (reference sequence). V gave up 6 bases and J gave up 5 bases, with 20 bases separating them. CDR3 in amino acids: CASSPLGAAGHEQYF. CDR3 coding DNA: TGTGCCAGCAGCCCGCTTGGAGCGGCCGGCCACGAGCAGTACTTC.

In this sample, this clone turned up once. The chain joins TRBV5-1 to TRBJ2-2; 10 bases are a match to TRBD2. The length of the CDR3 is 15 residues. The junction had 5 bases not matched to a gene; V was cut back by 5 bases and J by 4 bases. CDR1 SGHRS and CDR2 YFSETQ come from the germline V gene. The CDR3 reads CASRLAGSGTGELFF. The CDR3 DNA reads TGCGCCAGCAGACTAGCGGGATCGGGCACCGGGGAGCTGTTTTTT.

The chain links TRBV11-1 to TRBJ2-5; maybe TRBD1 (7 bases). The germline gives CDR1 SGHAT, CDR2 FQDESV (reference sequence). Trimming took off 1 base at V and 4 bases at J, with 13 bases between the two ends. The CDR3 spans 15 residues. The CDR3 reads CASSLGSGGRETQYF. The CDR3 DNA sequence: TGTGCCAGCAGCTTAGGGTCAGGGGGGAGAGAGACCCAGTACTTC. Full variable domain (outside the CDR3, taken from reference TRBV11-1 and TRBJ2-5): EAEVAQSPRYKITEKSQAVAFWCDPISGHATLYWYRQILGQGPELLVQFQDESVVDDSQLPKDRFSAERLKGVDSTLKIQPAELGDSAMYLCASSLGSGGRETQYFGPGTRLLVL.

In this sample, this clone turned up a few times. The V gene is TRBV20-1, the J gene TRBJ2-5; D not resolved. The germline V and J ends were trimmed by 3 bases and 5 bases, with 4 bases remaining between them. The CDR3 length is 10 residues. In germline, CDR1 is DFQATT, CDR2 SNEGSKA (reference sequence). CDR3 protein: CSASAETQYF. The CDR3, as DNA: TGCAGTGCTAGCGCGGAGACCCAGTACTTC.

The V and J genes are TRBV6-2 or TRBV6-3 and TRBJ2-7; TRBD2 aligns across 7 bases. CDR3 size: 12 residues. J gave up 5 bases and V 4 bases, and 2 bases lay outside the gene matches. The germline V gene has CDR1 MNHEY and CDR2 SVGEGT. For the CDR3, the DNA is TGTGCCAGCAGTTGGACTAGTAACGAGCAGTACTTC. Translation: CASSWTSNEQYF.

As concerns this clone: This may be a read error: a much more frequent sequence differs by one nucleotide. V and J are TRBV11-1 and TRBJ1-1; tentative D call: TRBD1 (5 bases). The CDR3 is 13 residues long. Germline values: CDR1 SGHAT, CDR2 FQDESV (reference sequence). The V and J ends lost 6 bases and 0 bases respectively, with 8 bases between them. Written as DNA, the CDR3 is TGTGCCAGCAGTCGACAGATGAACACTGAAGCTTTCTTT. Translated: CASSRQMNTEAFF.

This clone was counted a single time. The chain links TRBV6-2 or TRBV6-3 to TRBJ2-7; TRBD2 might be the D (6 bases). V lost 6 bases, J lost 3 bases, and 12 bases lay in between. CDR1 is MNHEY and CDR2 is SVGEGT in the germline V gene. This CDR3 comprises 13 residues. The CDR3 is CASSPGTGYEQYF. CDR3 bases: TGTGCCAGCAGCCCTGGGACTGGCTACGAGCAGTACTTC.

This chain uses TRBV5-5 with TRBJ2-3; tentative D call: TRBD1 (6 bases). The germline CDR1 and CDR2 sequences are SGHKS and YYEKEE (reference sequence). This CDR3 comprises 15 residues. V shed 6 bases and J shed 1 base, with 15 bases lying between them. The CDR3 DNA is TGTGCCAGCACCCATGGGGACACACGCACAGATACGCAGTATTTT. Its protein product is CASTHGDTRTDTQYF.

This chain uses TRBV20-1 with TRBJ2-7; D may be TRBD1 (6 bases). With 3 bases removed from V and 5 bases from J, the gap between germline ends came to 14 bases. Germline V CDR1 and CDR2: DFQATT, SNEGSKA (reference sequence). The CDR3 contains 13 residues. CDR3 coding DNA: TGCAGTGCTAGTAGGGCAGGGGTCCACGAGCAGTACTTC. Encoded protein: CSASRAGVHEQYF.

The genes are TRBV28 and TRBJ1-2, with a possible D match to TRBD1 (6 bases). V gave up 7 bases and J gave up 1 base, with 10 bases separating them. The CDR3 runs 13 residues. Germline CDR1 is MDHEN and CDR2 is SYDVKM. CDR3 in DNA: TGTGCCAGCACCTTGGACAGTAACTATGGCTACACCTTC. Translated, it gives CASTLDSNYGYTF.

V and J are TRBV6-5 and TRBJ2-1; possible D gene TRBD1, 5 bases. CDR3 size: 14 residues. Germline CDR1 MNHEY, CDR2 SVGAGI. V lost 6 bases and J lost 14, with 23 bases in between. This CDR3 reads CASSRTAQETKEFF. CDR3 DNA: TGTGCCAGCAGCCGAACCGCACAGGAGACAAAGGAGTTCTTC.

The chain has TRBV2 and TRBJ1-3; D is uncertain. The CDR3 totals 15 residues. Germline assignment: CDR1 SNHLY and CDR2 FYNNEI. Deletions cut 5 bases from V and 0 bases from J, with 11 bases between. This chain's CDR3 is CASSPQRVSGNTIYF. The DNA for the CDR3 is TGTGCCAGCAGTCCCCAGCGTGTCTCTGGAAACACCATATATTTT. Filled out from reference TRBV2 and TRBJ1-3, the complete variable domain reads EPEVTQTPSHQVTQMGQEVILRCVPISNHLYFYWYRQILGQKVEFLVSFYNNEISEKSEIFDDQFSVERPDGSNFTLKIRSTKLEDSAMYFCASSPQRVSGNTIYFGEGSWLTVV.

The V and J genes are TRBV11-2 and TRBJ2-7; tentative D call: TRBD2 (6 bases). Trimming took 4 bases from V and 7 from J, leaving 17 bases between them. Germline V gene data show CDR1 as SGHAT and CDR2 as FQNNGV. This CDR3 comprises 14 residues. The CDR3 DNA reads TGTGCCAGCAGCTCGGGACTTCCTGGATGGGAGCAGTACTTC. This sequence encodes CASSSGLPGWEQYF.